These T cell receptor beta chains were read from a single sample in a study of T cells in Graves' hyperthyroidism and ophthalmopathy. TCRdb re-analysed the multiplex PCR reads in MiXCR, keeping a single row per CDR3 protein. The sample includes fewer than 750,000 distinct CDR3 sequences, roughly 14% of them seen just once. The specimen was blood. Receptor source: a woman aged 40 to 50 with Graves' ophthalmopathy. Each CDR3 is given with its conserved first and last residue. D genes are given only for firm matches. A clone size is listed for some rows: how often the clone was seen (once, few, many), or a class if it is expanded.

V gene: TRBV6-5; J gene: TRBJ2-3; D gene: TRBD2; clone size: many; CDR3 length: 16; CDR3 protein: CASSYPLAGGPVTQYF; CDR3 DNA: TGTGCCAGCAGTTACCCTCTAGCGGGAGGGCCAGTTACGCAGTATTTT
V gene: TRBV19; J gene: TRBJ2-7; D gene: NA; clone size: NA; CDR3 length: 15; CDR3 protein: CASSIERGQAYEQYF; CDR3 DNA: TGTGCCAGTAGTATAGAACGGGGACAAGCCTACGAGCAGTACTTC
V gene: TRBV20-1; J gene: TRBJ1-3; D gene: NA; clone size: many; CDR3 length: 13; CDR3 protein: CSALGTTGNTIYF; CDR3 DNA: TGCAGTGCTTTGGGAACCACTGGAAACACCATATATTTT
V gene: TRBV11-1; J gene: TRBJ2-7; D gene: TRBD2; clone size: many; CDR3 length: 15; CDR3 protein: CASSLTLAASYEQYF; CDR3 DNA: TGTGCCAGCAGCTTAACACTAGCGGCCTCCTACGAGCAGTACTTC
V gene: TRBV7-9; J gene: TRBJ2-7; D gene: TRBD1; clone size: many; CDR3 length: 14; CDR3 protein: CASSTGTGAGEQYF; CDR3 DNA: TGTGCCAGCAGCACCGGGACAGGGGCTGGAGAGCAGTACTTC
V gene: TRBV20-1; J gene: TRBJ2-4; D gene: NA; clone size: many; CDR3 length: 16; CDR3 protein: CSASPEGYGAKNIQYF; CDR3 DNA: TGCAGTGCCTCACCTGAGGGTTATGGGGCCAAAAACATTCAGTACTTC
V gene: TRBV15; J gene: TRBJ2-7; D gene: NA; clone size: NA; CDR3 length: 12; CDR3 protein: CATSRGSSEQYF; CDR3 DNA: TGTGCCACCAGCAGAGGATCCAGCGAGCAGTACTTC
V gene: TRBV6-2/TRBV6-3; J gene: TRBJ2-7; D gene: NA; clone size: NA; CDR3 length: 14; CDR3 protein: CASSYGRGYYEQYF; CDR3 DNA: TGTGCCAGCAGTTACGGGAGGGGGTACTACGAGCAGTACTTC
V gene: TRBV27; J gene: TRBJ1-5; D gene: NA; clone size: many; CDR3 length: 14; CDR3 protein: CASSSPGLNQPQHF; CDR3 DNA: TGTGCCAGCAGTTCTCCGGGACTGAATCAGCCCCAGCATTTT
V gene: TRBV29-1; J gene: TRBJ1-1; D gene: NA; clone size: NA; CDR3 length: 13; CDR3 protein: CSSEGVWNTEAFF; CDR3 DNA: TGCAGCTCCGAAGGGGTATGGAACACTGAAGCTTTCTTT
V gene: TRBV29-1; J gene: TRBJ2-7; D gene: TRBD2; clone size: many; CDR3 length: 16; CDR3 protein: CSVEDRRGPGGFEQYF; CDR3 DNA: TGCAGCGTTGAAGACCGACGGGGCCCGGGGGGGTTCGAGCAGTACTTC
V gene: TRBV29-1; J gene: TRBJ1-1; D gene: NA; clone size: many; CDR3 length: 13; CDR3 protein: CSGYYLGNGVAFF; CDR3 DNA: TGCAGCGGCTACTATCTAGGGAATGGCGTAGCTTTCTTT
V gene: TRBV19; J gene: TRBJ1-5; D gene: NA; clone size: many; CDR3 length: 14; CDR3 protein: CASTSGGGNQPQHF; CDR3 DNA: TGTGCCAGTACCTCGGGAGGGGGGAATCAGCCCCAGCATTTT
V gene: TRBV20-1; J gene: TRBJ2-4; D gene: NA; clone size: many; CDR3 length: 14; CDR3 protein: CSARDTVAKNIQYF; CDR3 DNA: TGCAGTGCCAGGGACACCGTAGCCAAAAACATTCAGTACTTC
V gene: TRBV7-2; J gene: TRBJ2-2; D gene: NA; clone size: NA; CDR3 length: 14; CDR3 protein: CASTWGQNTGELFF; CDR3 DNA: TGTGCCAGCACTTGGGGACAGAACACCGGGGAGCTGTTTTTT
V gene: TRBV28; J gene: TRBJ1-1; D gene: NA; clone size: many; CDR3 length: 13; CDR3 protein: CASKRGGSPEAFF; CDR3 DNA: TGTGCCAGCAAGAGAGGAGGCTCGCCTGAAGCTTTCTTT
V gene: TRBV7-6; J gene: TRBJ1-3; D gene: NA; clone size: many; CDR3 length: 16; CDR3 protein: CASSSRTISSGNTIYF; CDR3 DNA: TGTGCCAGCAGCTCTCGGACAATCAGCTCTGGAAACACCATATATTTT